These 5 T cell receptor beta chains came from one sample sequenced in a study of blood T cell repertoires in COVID-19. Assay: immunoSEQ multiplex PCR; the TCRdb copy retains only in-frame clones and omits some. The table includes about 120,000 clones, nearly 70% detected once. The sample comprised peripheral blood. These receptors came from a woman in her seventies with acute or convalescent COVID-19.

The J gene is TRBJ2-3, the V gene TRBV29-1, with D perhaps TRBD2 (7 bases). The CDR3 length is 15 residues. CDR1 SQVTM and CDR2 ANQGSEA come from the germline V gene. V gave up 0 bases and J gave up 8 bases, with 18 bases separating them. The CDR3 region has the DNA TGCAGCGTTGAAGATCGACGCGGGGGCCCCGCTACGCAGTATTTT. This encodes CSVEDRRGGPATQYF.

This clone was seen a handful of times. This chain connects TRBV10-2 to TRBJ1-1; the D gene is possibly TRBD1 (5 bases). Trimming shortened V by 6 bases and J by 6 bases, and 26 bases separated the two germline ends. The CDR3 length is 17 residues. The germline V gene encodes CDR1 WSHSY and CDR2 SAAADI. CDR3 sequence: CASRSPTDRPNNPEAFF. In DNA, the CDR3 is TGCGCCAGCAGGAGTCCGACAGACCGCCCGAACAACCCTGAAGCTTTCTTT.

The J gene is TRBJ1-2, the V gene TRBV29-1; TRBD1 might be the D (5 bases). Trimming shortened V by 0 bases and J by 4 bases, and 9 bases separated the two germline ends. The CDR3 spans 13 residues. Germline lookup yields CDR1 SQVTM and CDR2 ANQGSEA. As DNA, the CDR3 is TGCAGCGTTGAAGATCGGGGGTTCTATGGCTACACCTTC. Residues: CSVEDRGFYGYTF.

The gene calls are TRBV2 and TRBJ1-6, with TRBD1 matching over 7 bases. There are 16 residues in the CDR3. V dropped 4 bases and J dropped 0; count of bases not matched to a gene: 3. Germline V gene sequence: CDR1 SNHLY, CDR2 FYNNEI. CDR3 region: CASSGQGSSYNSPLHF. The CDR3 DNA follows: TGTGCCAGCAGTGGACAGGGTAGCTCCTATAATTCACCCCTCCACTTT. Variable domain in full (rest from reference TRBV2 and TRBJ1-6): EPEVTQTPSHQVTQMGQEVILRCVPISNHLYFYWYRQILGQKVEFLVSFYNNEISEKSEIFDDQFSVERPDGSNFTLKIRSTKLEDSAMYFCASSGQGSSYNSPLHFGNGTRLTVT.

Comments on this clone: The sample contains more than one DNA sequence encoding this CDR3. The gene calls are TRBV5-1 and TRBJ2-3; 8 bases line up with TRBD1. There are 14 residues in the CDR3. Germline V gene data show CDR1 as SGHRS and CDR2 as YFSETQ. The ends lost 4 bases at V and 2 bases at J; junction bases unmatched: 3. CDR3 DNA: TGCGCCAGCAGCCTGGGACAGGACACAGATACGCAGTATTTT. Residues: CASSLGQDTDTQYF.